The T cell receptor beta chain under discussion was sequenced for a study of blood T cell repertoires in COVID-19. Study information: COVID-19 samples, acute and convalescent, were from the United States, Italy and Spain.

Profiling relied on immunoSEQ multiplex PCR, and the TCRdb table lists in-frame clones only, not all of them. Among 50,000 to 60,000 clones, 65% to 90% were seen once, and the ten largest hold 12%. The CDR3 length is 14 residues. Germline values: CDR1 SGHKS, CDR2 YYEKEE (reference sequence). The junction had 3 bases not matched to a gene; V was cut back by 4 bases and J by 2 bases. In its sample, this clone was seen once. What was sequenced was peripheral blood. The sequence came from a human donor in a cohort sampled during active COVID-19. The chain couples TRBV5-5 to TRBJ2-3; 8 bases fit TRBD1. CDR3 protein: CASSRQGNTDTQYF. CDR3 in DNA: TGTGCCAGCAGCCGACAGGGGAACACAGATACGCAGTATTTT.